Sequencing of this T cell receptor (beta chain) was carried out in a study of cytotoxic CD8 clonotypes in ibrutinib-treated CLL. The germline CDR1 and CDR2 sequences are SGHVS and FNYEAQ. The CDR3 loop spans 15 amino acids. V lost 7 bases and J 9 bases, leaving 21 bases between the germline ends. Repertoires were generated with immunoSEQ multiplex PCR, while TCRdb's copy carries only in-frame clones and drops some. The sample lists 190,000 or so clones, about 72% occurring once. This clone showed up just a few times. The chain uses TRBV7-6 and TRBJ2-2; D might be TRBD1 (6 bases). The clonotype comes from a human donor with chronic lymphocytic leukemia. The sequences come from PBMCs, collected after 24 months of ibrutinib treatment. CDR3 DNA sequence: TGTGCCAGCACACACCGGGCAGGGGAAACCCGGGAGCTGTTTTTT. Translated: CASTHRAGETRELFF. Filled out from reference TRBV7-6 and TRBJ2-2, the complete variable domain reads GAGVSQSPRYKVTKRGQDVALRCDPISGHVSLYWYRQALGQGPEFLTYFNYEAQQDKSGLPNDRFSAERPEGSISTLTIQRTEQRDSAMYRCASTHRAGETRELFFGEGSRLTVL.